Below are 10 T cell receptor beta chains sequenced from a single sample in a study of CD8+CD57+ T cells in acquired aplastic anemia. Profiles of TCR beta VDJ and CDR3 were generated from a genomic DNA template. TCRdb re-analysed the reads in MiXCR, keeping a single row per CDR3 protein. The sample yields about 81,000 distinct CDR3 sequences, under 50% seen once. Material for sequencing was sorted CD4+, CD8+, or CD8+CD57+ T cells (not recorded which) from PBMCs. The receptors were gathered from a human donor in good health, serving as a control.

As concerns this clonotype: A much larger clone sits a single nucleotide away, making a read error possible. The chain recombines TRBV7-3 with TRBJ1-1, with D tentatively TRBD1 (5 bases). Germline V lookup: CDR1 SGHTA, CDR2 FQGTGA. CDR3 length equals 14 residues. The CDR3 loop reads CASSPVAGNTEASF. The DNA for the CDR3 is TGTGCCAGCAGCCCAGTCGCAGGGAACACTGAAGCTTCCTTT.

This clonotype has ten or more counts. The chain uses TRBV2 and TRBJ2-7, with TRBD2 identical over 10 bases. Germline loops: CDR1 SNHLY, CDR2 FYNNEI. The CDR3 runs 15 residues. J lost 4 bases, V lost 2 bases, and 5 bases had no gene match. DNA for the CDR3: TGTGCCAGCAGTGAACCGGCTAGCGGGAGTTACGAGCAGTACTTC. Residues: CASSEPASGSYEQYF.

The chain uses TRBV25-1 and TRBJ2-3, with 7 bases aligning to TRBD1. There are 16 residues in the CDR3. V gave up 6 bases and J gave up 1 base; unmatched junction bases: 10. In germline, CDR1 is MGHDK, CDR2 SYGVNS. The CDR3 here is CASRVREGQGTDTQYF. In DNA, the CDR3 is TGTGCCAGCAGGGTAAGGGAAGGACAGGGCACAGATACGCAGTATTTT.

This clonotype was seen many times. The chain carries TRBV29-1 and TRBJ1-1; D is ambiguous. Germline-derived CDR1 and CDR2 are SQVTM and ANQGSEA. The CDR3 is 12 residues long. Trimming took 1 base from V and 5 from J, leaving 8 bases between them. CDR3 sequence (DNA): TGCAGCGTTGAAGTCTTGCTGACTGAAGCTTTCTTT. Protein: CSVEVLLTEAFF.

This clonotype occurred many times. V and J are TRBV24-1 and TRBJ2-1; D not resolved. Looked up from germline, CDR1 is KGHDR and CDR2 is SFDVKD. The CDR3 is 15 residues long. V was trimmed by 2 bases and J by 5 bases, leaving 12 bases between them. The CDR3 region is CATSDSRVGHNEQFF. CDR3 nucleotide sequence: TGTGCCACCAGTGATTCAAGAGTTGGGCACAATGAGCAGTTCTTC.

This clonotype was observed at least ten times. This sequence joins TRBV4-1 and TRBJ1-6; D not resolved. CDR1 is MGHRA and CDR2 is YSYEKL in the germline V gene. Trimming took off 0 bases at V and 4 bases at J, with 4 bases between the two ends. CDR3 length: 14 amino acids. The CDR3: CASSQDTYNSPLHF. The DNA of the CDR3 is TGCGCCAGCAGCCAAGATACGTATAATTCACCCCTCCACTTT.

The CDR3 loop reads CASSLGDRSYEQYV. The CDR3 DNA sequence: TGTGCCAGCAGCTTAGGGGACAGGTCCTACGAGCAGTACGTC. The chain uses TRBV7-8 and TRBJ2-7; the match to TRBD1 covers 8 bases. This CDR3 is 14 amino acids long. Germline V CDR1 and CDR2: SGHVS, FQNEAQ. Trimming took 1 base from V and 1 from J; bases not matched to a gene: 0.

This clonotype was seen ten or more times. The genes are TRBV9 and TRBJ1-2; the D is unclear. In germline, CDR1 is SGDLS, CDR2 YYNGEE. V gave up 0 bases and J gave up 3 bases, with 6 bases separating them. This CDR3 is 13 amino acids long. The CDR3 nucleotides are TGTGCCAGCAGCGTAGAGTTGCACTATGGCTACACCTTC. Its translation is CASSVELHYGYTF.

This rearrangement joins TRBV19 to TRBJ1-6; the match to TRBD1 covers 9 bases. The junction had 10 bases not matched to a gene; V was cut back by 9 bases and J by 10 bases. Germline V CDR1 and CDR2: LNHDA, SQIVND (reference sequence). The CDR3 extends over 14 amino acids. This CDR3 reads CASGAGTGNSPLHF. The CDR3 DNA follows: TGTGCCAGCGGGGCCGGGACAGGGAACTCACCCCTCCACTTT. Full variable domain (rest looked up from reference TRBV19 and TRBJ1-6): DGGITQSPKYLFRKEGQNVTLSCEQNLNHDAMYWYRQDPGQGLRLIYYSQIVNDFQKGDIAEGYSVSREKKESFPLTVTSAQKNPTAFYLCASGAGTGNSPLHFGNGTRLTVT.

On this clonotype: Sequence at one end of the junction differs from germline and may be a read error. The CDR3 region has the DNA TGTGCCATCAGACCCAGGGGACAGGGCACTGAAGCTTTCTTT. It codes for CAIRPRGQGTEAFF. The V call is TRBV10-1, the J call TRBJ1-1; 9 positions match TRBD1. The CDR3 sequence is 14 residues long. In germline, CDR1 is WNHNN, CDR2 SYGVQD (reference sequence).